This T cell receptor beta chain was identified in a study of blood T cell repertoires in COVID-19. The CDR3 is 15 residues long. With 5 bases clipped from V and 5 bases from J, the junction kept 7 bases outside the gene matches. Germline loops: CDR1 SGHNT, CDR2 YENEEA. TCRdb keeps only in-frame clones here, not all; method: immunoSEQ multiplex PCR. The sample holds about 140,000 clones, over 75% seen once. The chain combines TRBV11-3 with TRBJ2-2, with 8 bases matching TRBD2. The sequenced material came from peripheral blood. The receptor comes from a human donor in a cohort sampled during active COVID-19. CDR3 sequence: CASSPSGGRTGELFF. CDR3 DNA: TGTGCCAGCAGCCCCAGCGGGGGAAGGACCGGGGAGCTGTTTTTT.